The 9 T cell receptor beta chains listed next were all sequenced from one sample in a study of blood T cell repertoires in COVID-19. The data were produced by immunoSEQ multiplex PCR, yet TCRdb's version contains in-frame clones alone and is incomplete. The data hold 250,000 or so clones, with approximately 86% observed a single time. The material sequenced was peripheral blood. The receptors were gathered from a man aged 25 to 40 with active or convalescent COVID-19.

In regard to this clone: The sample contains more than one DNA sequence encoding this CDR3. This chain links TRBV5-1 with TRBJ2-3; 12 bases match TRBD2. J was trimmed by 4 bases and V by 0 bases; bases with no gene match: 3. Looked up from germline, CDR1 is SGHRS and CDR2 is YFSETQ. The length of the CDR3 is 16 residues. CDR3 bases: TGCGCCAGCAGCTTGGGACTAGCGGGGGAGGCAGATACGCAGTATTTT. It encodes CASSLGLAGEADTQYF. Full variable domain (missing parts from reference TRBV5-1 and TRBJ2-3): KAGVTQTPRYLIKTRGQQVTLSCSPISGHRSVSWYQQTPGQGLQFLFEYFSETQRNKGNFPGRFSGRQFSNSRSEMNVSTLELGDSALYLCASSLGLAGEADTQYFGPGTRLTVL.

This clone was seen only once. The chain couples TRBV4-1 to TRBJ1-6; 7 nucleotides agree with TRBD1. CDR3 size: 17 residues. With 1 base clipped from V and 2 bases from J, the junction kept 5 bases outside the gene matches. From germline, CDR1 is MGHRA and CDR2 YSYEKL. In DNA form, the CDR3 reads TGCGCCAGCAGCCAAGGCGTAGGGGGCGCCTATAATTCACCCCTCCACTTT. Protein sequence: CASSQGVGGAYNSPLHF.

The chain is built from TRBV28 and TRBJ2-7; TRBD2 aligns across 7 bases. This CDR3 has 16 residues. Trimming cost V 4 bases and J 0 bases; bases outside gene matches: 9. The germline V gene encodes CDR1 MDHEN and CDR2 SYDVKM. Here the CDR3 DNA reads TGTGCCAGCAGTTCAGCCGGGACTACGAGCTCCTACGAGCAGTACTTC. This codes for CASSSAGTTSSYEQYF.

This clone was seen only once. V gene TRBV5-4 combines with J gene TRBJ2-1, with 8 bases fitting TRBD1. CDR1 is SGHNT and CDR2 is YYREEE in the germline V gene (reference sequence). Trimming at V came to 2 bases and at J to 4 bases, leaving 5 bases not matched to a gene. This CDR3 comprises 15 residues. DNA for the CDR3: TGTGCCAGCAGCTTATCCCAGGGGGCTTACAATGAGCAGTTCTTC. Amino acids: CASSLSQGAYNEQFF.

The genes are TRBV12-3 or TRBV12-4 and TRBJ1-2; 9 nucleotides match TRBD1. V gave up 6 bases and J gave up 4 bases; unmatched junction bases: 3. The CDR3 runs to 13 residues. The DNA of the CDR3 is TGTGCCAGCAGCCGGGACAGGGTCTATGGCTACACCTTC. Its translation: CASSRDRVYGYTF.

The rearrangement joins TRBV7-2 to TRBJ2-1, with TRBD2 matching 8 bases. Germline lookup yields CDR1 SGHTA and CDR2 FQGNSA. Trimming removed 3 bases from V and 6 bases from J; junction bases left unmatched: 4. CDR3 size: 14 residues. CDR3 residues: CASSFGGAVNEQFF. The CDR3 DNA sequence: TGTGCCAGCAGCTTCGGGGGGGCCGTCAATGAGCAGTTCTTC.

This clone appeared a few times. This sequence joins TRBV5-4 and TRBJ1-4, with D possibly TRBD1 on 5 matching bases. CDR1 and CDR2 from the germline V gene are SGHNT and YYREEE (reference sequence). This CDR3 contains 15 residues. Between the trimmed V and J ends, which lost 3 bases and 0 bases, there was a span of 9 bases. The CDR3 is CASSSGGATNEKLFF. In nucleotides, the CDR3 is TGTGCCAGCAGCTCGGGGGGGGCAACTAATGAAAAACTGTTTTTT.

This chain connects TRBV24-1 to TRBJ2-3; D ambiguous. CDR3 size: 12 residues. The germline gives CDR1 KGHDR, CDR2 SFDVKD. V was trimmed by 2 bases and J by 7 bases, leaving 6 bases between them. The CDR3 region is CATSDSDYTQYF. CDR3 DNA: TGTGCCACCAGTGATTCCGACTATACGCAGTATTTT.

The chain has TRBV21-1 and TRBJ1-1. TRBV21-1 is tagged as a pseudogene. The CDR3 spans 10 residues. This CDR3 reads CALSSGGAFF. Written as DNA, the CDR3 is TGTGCCCTCAGCAGTGGAGGGGCTTTCTTT.